These 15 T cell receptor beta chains originate from one sample sequenced in a study of T cells in Graves' hyperthyroidism and ophthalmopathy. Amplification of TCR beta CDR3 regions used RNA as the template. An initial round of RT-PCR targeting the TCR CDR3 relied on the HTBI primer set. Each CDR3 protein is one row after TCRdb ran MiXCR on the multiplex PCR reads. This table holds hundreds of thousands of distinct CDR3 sequences, more than 20% found once. Sequencing was done on a sample of blood. The receptor set was obtained from a man aged 25 to 40 with Graves' ophthalmopathy.

This clonotype was seen a handful of times. The chain combines TRBV7-9 with TRBJ2-7; 7 nucleotides line up with TRBD1. The germline CDR1 and CDR2 sequences are SEHNR and FQNEAQ (reference sequence). J was trimmed by 3 bases and V by 1 base; bases with no gene match: 6. The CDR3 consists of 15 residues. In DNA, the CDR3 is TGTGCCAGCAGCTTAGGACAGGGTCAGGGCTACGAGCAGTACTTC. Translated: CASSLGQGQGYEQYF.

The V call is TRBV4-1, the J call TRBJ2-3; the D is unclear. The V end was cut by 3 bases, the J end by 2 bases, with 6 bases between. This CDR3 is 13 amino acids long. CDR1 is MGHRA and CDR2 is YSYEKL in the germline V gene. CDR3 in DNA: TGCGCCAGCAGCCAGGGCATCACAGATACGCAGTATTTT. It specifies CASSQGITDTQYF.

The J gene is TRBJ2-2, the V gene TRBV28, with D unresolved. The V gene's germline CDR1 is MDHEN and CDR2 SYDVKM. Trimming stripped 2 bases from V and 4 bases from J, with 8 bases between. The CDR3 runs to 14 residues. CDR3: CASSLRPATGELFF. Here the CDR3 DNA reads TGTGCCAGCAGTTTACGTCCGGCCACCGGGGAGCTGTTTTTT.

The V and J genes are TRBV29-1 and TRBJ2-1, with D unclear. This CDR3 has 15 amino acids. Germline V CDR1 and CDR2: SQVTM, ANQGSEA. V was shortened by 6 bases and J by 4 bases, with 19 bases between the two germline ends. In nucleotides, the CDR3 is TGCAGCGTCGACGGAGCGCCCCTTTCATACAATGAGCAGTTCTTC. Encoded protein: CSVDGAPLSYNEQFF.

The chain recombines TRBV3-1 with TRBJ2-2, with no clear D. The CDR3 contains 16 residues. The ends were cut back, 1 base at V and 2 bases at J, with 11 bases in the middle. The germline V gene encodes CDR1 LGHDT and CDR2 YNNKEL (reference sequence). CDR3 loop: CASSQGFKDNTGELFF. The CDR3 DNA reads as TGTGCCAGCAGCCAAGGTTTTAAGGATAACACCGGGGAGCTGTTTTTT.

Of note for this clonotype: A read error may produce the germline difference seen at one junction end. V and J are TRBV24-1 and TRBJ1-1; no clear D gene. This CDR3 comprises 13 residues. Germline CDR1 KGHDR, CDR2 SFDVKD. The CDR3, as DNA: TGTGCCACCAGTGGCCCGGGTAACACTGAAGCTTCCTTT. It translates to CATSGPGNTEASF.

This clonotype came up many times. V usage is TRBV29-1 and J usage is TRBJ2-1; TRBD1 is a possible D gene (6 bases). The CDR3 is 11 residues long. Trimming took 6 bases from V and 9 from J, leaving 12 bases between them. Germline V CDR1 and CDR2: SQVTM, ANQGSEA. The CDR3 nucleotides are TGCAGCGTGGGGGCAGATATTGAGCAGTTCTTC. Translated, it gives CSVGADIEQFF.

The chain joins TRBV9 to TRBJ1-1; D ambiguous. The CDR3 is 15 residues long. With 1 base removed from V and 4 bases from J, the gap between germline ends came to 14 bases. Germline V gene sequence: CDR1 SGDLS, CDR2 YYNGEE. Written as DNA, the CDR3 is TGTGCCAGCAGCGTACGGGTAGGAGGGATCACTGAAGCTTTCTTT. Its protein product is CASSVRVGGITEAFF.

In this sample, this clonotype turned up many times. This chain joins TRBV2 and TRBJ1-1; D not resolved. CDR1 is SNHLY, CDR2 FYNNEI, per germline. The CDR3 consists of 13 residues. V dropped 4 bases and J dropped 2 bases, with 8 bases sitting between them. In DNA form, the CDR3 reads TGTGCCAGCAGTGCATCAGGAAACACTGAAGCTTTCTTT. Translation gives CASSASGNTEAFF. Supplemented by reference TRBV2 and TRBJ1-1, the full variable domain reads EPEVTQTPSHQVTQMGQEVILRCVPISNHLYFYWYRQILGQKVEFLVSFYNNEISEKSEIFDDQFSVERPDGSNFTLKIRSTKLEDSAMYFCASSASGNTEAFFGQGTRLTVV.

This clonotype turned up a few times. J is TRBJ2-2 and V is TRBV27, with 13 nucleotides matching TRBD2. The CDR3 is 17 residues long. V shed 5 bases, J shed 8 bases, and the junction held 11 bases outside the gene matches. Germline V gene data show CDR1 as MNHEY and CDR2 as SMNVEV (reference sequence). The CDR3, as DNA: TGTGCCAGCAGTCCTGGACTAGCGGGAGAAAGAATGGGGGAGCTGTTTTTT. This translates into CASSPGLAGERMGELFF.

As for this clonotype: This may stem from a read error, because a much larger clone lies one nucleotide away. This rearrangement joins TRBV7-2 to TRBJ2-5; D is uncertain. Trimming cost V 11 bases and J 7 bases, with 23 bases left between them. This CDR3 has 14 amino acids. Germline assignment: CDR1 SGHTA and CDR2 FQGNSA. CDR3 sequence: CAGIPLGWRGTQYF. CDR3 coding DNA: TGTGCCGGCATCCCATTGGGCTGGCGAGGGACCCAGTACTTC.

The rearrangement joins TRBV6-2 or TRBV6-3 to TRBJ1-6; 7 bases map to TRBD1. CDR1 is MNHEY, CDR2 SVGEGT, per germline. The CDR3 spans 16 residues. Unmatched junction bases numbered 11, after V lost 2 bases and J lost 10 bases. CDR3 region: CASSYEDGTGESPLHF. The CDR3 coding sequence is TGTGCCAGCAGTTACGAGGACGGAACAGGGGAATCACCCCTCCACTTT.

This clonotype showed up just a few times. CDR3 bases: TGTGCCAGCACAGGGGGCGCGCCCTCCTACAATGAGCAGTTCTTC. Translated, it gives CASTGGAPSYNEQFF. V gene TRBV28 combines with J gene TRBJ2-1; 8 positions agree with TRBD1. This CDR3 comprises 15 residues. V shed 7 bases and J 0 bases; nucleotides not matched to a gene: 5. Germline V gene data show CDR1 as MDHEN and CDR2 as SYDVKM.

The chain joins TRBV2 to TRBJ1-5, with unresolved D. Trimming cost V 6 bases and J 9 bases, with 9 bases left between them. This CDR3 region has 11 residues. The V gene's germline CDR1 is SNHLY and CDR2 FYNNEI. CDR3 loop: CASRGRWPQHF. In DNA, the CDR3 is TGTGCCAGCAGGGGGAGGTGGCCCCAGCATTTT.

The chain links TRBV3-1 to TRBJ2-1; the D gene is possibly TRBD2 (7 bases). The CDR3 contains 15 residues. V lost 0 bases, J lost 6 bases, and 12 bases lay in between. The germline gives CDR1 LGHDT, CDR2 YNNKEL (reference sequence). The DNA for the CDR3 is TGTGCCAGCAGCCAAGACAGGGGAGGGGGCAATGAGCAGTTCTTC. Encoded protein: CASSQDRGGGNEQFF.